This T cell receptor beta chain was captured in a study of cytomegalovirus exposure and HLA in healthy donors (dated by TCRdb to about 2017). Regarding the research as a whole: According to an earlier analysis of a few hundred of the donors, 150 million to 200 million T cells yielded 90 million to 140 million unique TCR beta sequences and about 300 Gb of sequence data. Approximately 310 gigabases of sequencing data and tens of millions of unique TCR sequences were included in an early release covering several hundred HLA-typed donors. Of the 350 to 450 genotyped donors, approximately 83% fell in the genetic ancestry cluster associated with self-reported Caucasian donors. The study aimed to test whether cataloging public T cell receptors could reveal signatures of past pathogen exposure. Using immunosequencing, the study profiled T cell repertoires from some 670 subjects and related those repertoires to cytomegalovirus serostatus. Besides the first cohort of 666 subjects, a separate validation cohort made up of over 100 different subjects was used. To predict cytomegalovirus infection status, the study combined high-throughput TCR immunosequencing, statistical association of individual TCRs with disease status, and machine learning. In a later analysis, previously published TCR beta repertoires from 666 donors were re-analyzed and high-resolution HLA genotyping was added so that TCR occurrence patterns could be studied. In the later analysis, no new phenotypic data were used to find candidate immune exposures; instead, reliance was placed on TCR beta sequences and their occurrence across donors. An earlier analysis of 587 of the donors applied high-throughput TCR beta sequencing to assess whether each TCR beta V gene segment acted as functional or pseudogenic. Alongside the repertoire data, information on donor age, sex, ethnicity and CMV serostatus was compiled. A later genetic analysis took genome-wide SNP genotypes for about 55% of the 666 donors and used that subset as a discovery cohort. Every discovery cohort repertoire had been produced on one sequencing platform. HLA typing included class I and class II loci at four-digit resolution. The number of typed donors differed by locus: roughly 629-640 for A, B, C, DRB1 and DQB1; approximately 520 for DQA1; 606 for DPA1; and 450 to 480 for DPB1. Roughly five DR-DQ haplotypes were handled as single units for association and clustering, since linkage in the cohort was strong. On average, around 230,000 unique TCR beta nucleotide sequences were sequenced per donor among a few hundred genotyped donors of the cohort, with roughly 18% of those sequences being non-productive.

Trimming removed 1 base from V and 8 bases from J; the gene matches leave 6 bases unexplained. CDR1 MDHEN and CDR2 SYDVKM were looked up in the germline V gene. The CDR3 covers 15 residues, taking in both the cysteine and the phenylalanine. CDR3 DNA is the only sequence kept; it has 45 bases, read in frame from the first base. The cohort was made up of approximately 700 healthy bone marrow donors. Cohort members were all nominally healthy when sampled, although unrecorded immune exposures were likely present. The donor tested CMV seropositive and was one of the 289 seropositive cohort members. Every donor gave a peripheral blood sample, and the peripheral blood mononuclear cells from that sample were used for TCR beta sequencing. Genomic DNA was extracted from the blood cell samples with the Qiagen DNeasy Blood Extraction Kit. The library was obtained by the immunoSEQ multiplex PCR assay. For the multiplex PCR, a mixture combining 60 forward primers for TCR Vbeta segments and 13 reverse primers for TCR Jbeta segments was used. Amplification of the CDR3 region of rearranged TCR beta genes was performed with a multiplex PCR assay on genomic DNA. The Illumina HiSeq System was used to sequence the amplified TCR beta libraries as 87-base-pair reads. The study's own analysis went as follows. A later analysis counted some 80 million unique TCR beta chains across the 550 to 750 repertoires, and around 9.9 million of these chains were shared by at least two donors. A nearest-neighbor algorithm error-corrected the raw reads and collapsed the reads into unique sequences, merging closely related sequences to remove PCR and sequencing errors. Alignment of CDR3 sequences to IMGT reference sequences was used to assign V, D and J gene segments. For a sequence to be retained, at least a six-nucleotide match to both a V gene segment and a J gene segment was required. Rearrangements were classified as productive when the CDR3 lacked stop codons and remained in frame with V and J, and all other rearrangements were classified as non-productive. Following IMGT convention, CDR3 was defined as the stretch from the second conserved V-encoded cysteine to the conserved J-encoded phenylalanine. The earlier analysis of 450 to 750 of the donors excluded any sequence lacking an unambiguous match to a single V gene segment. In an earlier analysis of approximately 550 of the donors, V segments were called functional above 56.7% productive rearrangements and were called segregating when the between-donor standard deviation exceeded 5%. To diagnose cytomegalovirus status from the catalog of TCR beta chain sequences, a statistical classification framework was built. In a later analysis, TCR nucleotide sequences were compared against IMGT/GENE-DB human TR gene sequences so that V and J genes could be assigned. The TCRdist pipeline was used in a later analysis to assign CDR3 sequences and most-parsimonious VDJ recombination scenarios. In a later analysis, each TCR beta chain was defined by its CDR3 amino acid sequence together with its V-gene family, and reads without a unique V-gene family were excluded. To address suspected cross-contamination and a sequencing artifact, a later analysis removed 550 to 750 highly shared, low-generation-probability nucleotide sequences. For each public chain, a later analysis derived a clonal expansion index from normalized ranks of inferred template counts within each repertoire. In a later analysis, generation probabilities were computed with a VDJ recombination model fitted to out-of-frame rearrangements, and the resulting probabilities were checked against IGoR. In a later analysis, hypergeometric tests were used to score TCR-TCR, TCR-HLA and TCR-CMV co-occurrence, with a repertoire-size bias correction applied to TCR pairs. A later analysis estimated false discovery rates by permuting HLA or CMV assignments 20 times. A later analysis grouped co-occurring TCRs with DBSCAN, adding TCRdist sequence similarity when clustering within HLA-allele-positive subsets. Repertoires with fewer than 30,000 or more than 120,000 public chains, plus five repertoires with anomalous nucleotide sharing, were excluded from co-occurrence clustering. The table was pulled from immuneACCESS by TCRdb, which kept in-frame rearrangements only. Such tables lose some clones; where checked, under half of the loss comes from unresolved V genes, and the rest has no known cause. The D gene and trimming were derived from the DNA, and the V and J assignments and clone size from that table. This sample comprises some 150,000 clones, 82% of them detected only once. 3% to 3.5% of the sample comes from the top ten.

About this clone: This receptor's antigen is unknown. No clone much larger than this one lies a single base away; base qualities are absent.

Study-level results and caveats: The 87-base-pair reads could not distinguish some IMGT-functional V segments, including TRBV6-2 and TRBV6-3, so those segments were excluded. While some public TCRs were present in many individuals, most TCR sequences turned up only very rarely across donors. When HLA alleles, especially DR and DQ, strongly co-occurred, TCR associations were difficult to assign to individual alleles. In a later analysis, TCR association rates were found to vary across HLA loci, with the most associated TCRs seen for DRB1 alleles and the fewest for HLA-C alleles. The cohort was sequenced for TCR beta chains only, and without alpha or paired-chain data the features that could be detected were limited. According to a later genetic analysis, donors in an Asian-associated ancestry cluster had fewer N-insertions in productive TCRs than the roughly 700-donor mean. A further reported finding was that TCR beta sequences accurately predicted the HLA-A and HLA-B alleles for most subjects in the first cohort. Specific HLA alleles were associated with 18,000 or so TCR beta sequences at a false discovery rate of 0.05 in a later analysis. A total of 150 to 200 TCR beta chains were listed by the study as associated with cytomegalovirus. Cytomegalovirus status was reported to be diagnosed by the classifier with high specificity and sensitivity in both the original and validation cohorts. Some 16 rarely observed V segments, including chromosome 9 orphons, were excluded from the earlier analysis of approximately 500 of the donors because counts were too low. Because HLA typing was unavailable for some donors at each locus, only the typed subset was used in association tests. V-gene and J-gene trimming of TCR beta chains was associated with a missense DCLRE1C variant in a later genetic analysis, and the association was replicated in an independent cohort. Correlated functional status among segregating V segments might reflect linkage disequilibrium, but an unknown experimental factor could not be ruled out. Immune exposure information for the cohort was limited to CMV serostatus. In an earlier analysis of fewer than 700 of the donors, most TCR beta V segments appeared in productive rearrangements about 90% or about 30% of the time, broadly matching IMGT annotations. A later analysis reported that several top co-occurrence clusters appeared linked to parvovirus B19, influenza, CMV and Epstein-Barr virus. In vitro tests confirmed that a few of the cytomegalovirus-associated TCR beta chains recognize cytomegalovirus antigens. In a later analysis, HLA-associated TCR beta chains were found to be more clonally expanded and to have lower generation probabilities than equally common non-associated chains. A cluster of highly shared sequence variants was judged likely to represent a technical artifact of the sequencing pipeline. According to the authors, the approach could potentially be generalized to other disease states and immunological phenotypes. A later analysis found that most CMV-associated TCR beta chains appeared HLA-restricted, with HLA associations seemingly driven largely by CMV exposure. Roughly uniform sequencing depth across donors was assumed in presence/absence analyses, although this assumption may not hold.

The source is a young man in good health and CMV-seropositive. The V and J segments used are TRBV28 and TRBJ1-4, with 8 bases aligning to TRBD1. The sample taken for sequencing was PBMCs. The CDR3 amino acid sequence is: CASSLSDRVKEKLFF. The sequenced DNA: TGTGCCAGCAGTTTATCGGACAGGGTAAAGGAAAAACTGTTTTTT.